The source of this T cell receptor (beta chain) is a study of molecular identifiers for immune sequencing clone quantification. About the study: In replicates, the authors split RNA from roughly 20,000 or 100,000 naive CD8 cells five ways and sequenced four.

This clonotype was seen at least ten times. Listed TCR primers, together with previously described methods, were used for the bulk TCR libraries. TCRdb used MiXCR to reprocess the PCR reads, holding one entry per CDR3 protein. The data hold under 350,000 distinct CDR3 sequences, with roughly a quarter observed a single time. The length of the CDR3 is 14 residues. Germline loops: CDR1 PRHDT, CDR2 FYEKMQ (reference sequence). V lost 4 bases and J 2 bases, leaving 11 bases between the germline ends. The clonotype originates from a human donor in good health. Some libraries in this study had Jurkat cell RNA spiked in. The rearrangement links TRBV13 to TRBJ1-1; D remains ambiguous. The source material was naive CD8+ T cells from blood, with Jurkat cell RNA spiked in. The subset: FACS-sorted CD8+CD4-CCR7+CD45RA+ naive T cells. DNA of the CDR3: TGTGCCAGCAGCTCTGGTAACAGTAACACTGAAGCTTTCTTT. Translation: CASSSGNSNTEAFF.